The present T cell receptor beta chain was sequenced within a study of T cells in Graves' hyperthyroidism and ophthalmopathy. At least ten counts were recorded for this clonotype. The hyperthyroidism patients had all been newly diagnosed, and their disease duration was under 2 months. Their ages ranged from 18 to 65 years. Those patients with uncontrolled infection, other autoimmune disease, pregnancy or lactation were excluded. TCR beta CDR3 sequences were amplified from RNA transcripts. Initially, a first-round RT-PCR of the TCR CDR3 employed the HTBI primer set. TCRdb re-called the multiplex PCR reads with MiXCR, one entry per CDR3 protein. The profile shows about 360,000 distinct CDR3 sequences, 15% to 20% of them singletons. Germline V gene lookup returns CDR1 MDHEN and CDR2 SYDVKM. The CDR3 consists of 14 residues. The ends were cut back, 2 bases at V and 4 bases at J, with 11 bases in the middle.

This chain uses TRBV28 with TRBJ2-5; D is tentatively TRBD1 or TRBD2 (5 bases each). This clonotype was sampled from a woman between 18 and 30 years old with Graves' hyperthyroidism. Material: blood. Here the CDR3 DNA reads TGTGCCAGCAGTTTACAAGGGACGTTAGAGACCCAGTACTTC. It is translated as CASSLQGTLETQYF.